This T cell receptor beta chain was recorded in a study of T cell responses to AZD1222 COVID-19 vaccine. Findings and caveats of the study: Sampling that yielded the repertoires occurred only after the peak T cell response.

The germline gives CDR1 SGHRS, CDR2 YFSETQ. The CDR3 consists of 15 residues. Trimming at V came to 2 bases and at J to 4 bases, leaving 7 bases not matched to a gene. For this clone: Its antigen is unidentified.

Using immunoSEQ multiplex PCR, the repertoire was profiled, and TCRdb retains in-frame clones only, with some absent. The sample holds 90,000 to 150,000 clones, about 90% seen once. V and J are TRBV5-1 and TRBJ2-7; 9 bases align to TRBD1. This receptor was obtained from an adult who received the AZD1222 COVID-19 vaccine. Sequenced here: peripheral blood, sampled 28 days after the second AZD1222 dose. CDR3 in amino acids: CASSLQGASVYEQYF. CDR3 DNA: TGCGCCAGCAGCTTACAGGGGGCCTCGGTGTACGAGCAGTACTTC.